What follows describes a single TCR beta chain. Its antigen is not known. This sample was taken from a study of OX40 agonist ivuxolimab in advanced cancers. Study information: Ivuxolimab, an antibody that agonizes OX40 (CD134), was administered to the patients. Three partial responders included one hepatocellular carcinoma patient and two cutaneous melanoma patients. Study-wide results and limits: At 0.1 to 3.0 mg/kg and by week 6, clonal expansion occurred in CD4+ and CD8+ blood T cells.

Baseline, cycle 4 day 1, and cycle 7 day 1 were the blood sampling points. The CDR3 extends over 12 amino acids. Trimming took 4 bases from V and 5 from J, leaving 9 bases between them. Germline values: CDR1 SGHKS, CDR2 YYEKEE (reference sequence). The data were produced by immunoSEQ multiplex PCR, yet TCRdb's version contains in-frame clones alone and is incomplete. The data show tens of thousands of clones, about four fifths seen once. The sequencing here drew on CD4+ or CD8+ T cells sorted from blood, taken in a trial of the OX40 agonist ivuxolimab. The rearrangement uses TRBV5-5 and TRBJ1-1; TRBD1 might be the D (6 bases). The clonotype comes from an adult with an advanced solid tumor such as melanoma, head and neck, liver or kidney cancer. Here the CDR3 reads CASSAGVTEAFF. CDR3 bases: TGTGCCAGCAGCGCAGGGGTAACTGAAGCTTTCTTT.